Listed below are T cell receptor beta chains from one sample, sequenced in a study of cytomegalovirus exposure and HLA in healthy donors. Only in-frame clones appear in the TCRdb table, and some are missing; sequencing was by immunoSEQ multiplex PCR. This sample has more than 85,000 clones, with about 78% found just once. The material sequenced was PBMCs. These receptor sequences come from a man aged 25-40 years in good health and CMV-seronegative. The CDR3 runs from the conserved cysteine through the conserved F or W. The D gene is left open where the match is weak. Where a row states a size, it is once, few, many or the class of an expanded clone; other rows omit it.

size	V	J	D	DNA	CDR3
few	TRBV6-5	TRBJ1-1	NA	TGTGCCAGCAGTTTAGCCAACACTGAAGCTTTCTTT	CASSLANTEAFF
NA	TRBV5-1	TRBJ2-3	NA	TGCGCCAGCAGCCTCGCCGAAGGGGTAACAGATACGCAGTATTTT	CASSLAEGVTDTQYF
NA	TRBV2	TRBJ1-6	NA	TGTGCCAGCAGTGAAGAAGGGGTCGAGACTTCACCCCTCCACTTT	CASSEEGVETSPLHF
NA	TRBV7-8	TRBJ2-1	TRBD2	TGTGCCAGCAGCTTAGTCGCTAGCGGGAGGACCACCTTCTCCTACAATGAGCAGTTCTTC	CASSLVASGRTTFSYNEQFF
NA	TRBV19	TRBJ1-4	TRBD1	TGTGCCAGTAGTATCCGACAGGGAAGCGAAAAACTGTTTTTT	CASSIRQGSEKLFF
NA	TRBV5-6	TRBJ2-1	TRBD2	TGTGCCAGCAGGGCGGGGGGCCACAATGAGCAGTTCTTC	CASRAGGHNEQFF
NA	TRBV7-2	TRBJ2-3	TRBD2	TGTGCCAGCACCATCCTTCTAGCGGGGGGCACAGATACGCAGTATTTT	CASTILLAGGTDTQYF
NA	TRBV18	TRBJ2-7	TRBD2	TGTGCCAGCTCACCATTGCGGGGGGGCCACGAGCAGTACTTC	CASSPLRGGHEQYF
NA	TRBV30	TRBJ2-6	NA	TGTGCCTGGAGTGGAGGGGGCTCTGGGGCCAACGTCCTGACTTTC	CAWSGGGSGANVLTF
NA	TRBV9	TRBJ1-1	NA	TGTGCCAGCAGCGTAGGGGGACTGGGAACTGAAGCTTTCTTT	CASSVGGLGTEAFF
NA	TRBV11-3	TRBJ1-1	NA	TGTGCCAGCAGCCCGGGGGGGACGAACACTGAAGCTTTCTTT	CASSPGGTNTEAFF
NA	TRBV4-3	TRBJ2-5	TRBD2	TGCGCCAGCAGCCAAGGCCTAAGAAGGACTAGCGGGAGCATTAGAGTGGAGACCCAGTACTTC	CASSQGLRRTSGSIRVETQYF
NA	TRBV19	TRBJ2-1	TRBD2	TGTGCCAGTAGTATCCGGGCGGGGGAGGCGTTCTTC	CASSIRAGEAFF
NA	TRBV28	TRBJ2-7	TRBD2	TGTGCCAGCAGGACTAGCGGATACTACGAGCAGTACTTC	CASRTSGYYEQYF
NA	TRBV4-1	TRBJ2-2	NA	TGCGCCAGCAGCCAACCCCCGGACAGAACAACCGGGGAGCTGTTTTTT	CASSQPPDRTTGELFF
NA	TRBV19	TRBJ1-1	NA	TGTGCCAGTAAAAGACAGGCTTACACTGAAGCTTTCTTT	CASKRQAYTEAFF
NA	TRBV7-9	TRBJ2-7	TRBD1	TGTGCCAGCAGTTCCGACAGGGGAGCCTACGAGCAGTACTTC	CASSSDRGAYEQYF
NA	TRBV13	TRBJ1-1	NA	TGTGCCAGCAGTTTTAACAGGAACACTGAAGCTTTCTTT	CASSFNRNTEAFF
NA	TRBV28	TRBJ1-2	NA	TGTGCCAGCAGTTTATCCCCGGATGGACGGGGAGGCTACACCTTC	CASSLSPDGRGGYTF
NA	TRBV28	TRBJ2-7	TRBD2	TGTGCCAGCAGTATACCCAGCGGGAGTGGGAACGAGCAGTACTTC	CASSIPSGSGNEQYF
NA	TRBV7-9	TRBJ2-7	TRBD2	TGTGCCAGCAGATTACGTGAGAGACTAGCGGGACTCAGCTCCTACGAGCAGTACTTC	CASRLRERLAGLSSYEQYF
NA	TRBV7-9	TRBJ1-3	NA	TGTGCCAGCAGCTCCCCGCCCTGGGGCCGCTCTGGAAACACCATATATTTT	CASSSPPWGRSGNTIYF
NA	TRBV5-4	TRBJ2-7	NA	TGTGCCAGCAGTCGGGGGGGACAGGGAAGCCACGAGCAGTACTTC	CASSRGGQGSHEQYF
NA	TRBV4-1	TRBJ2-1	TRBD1	TGCGCCAGCAGCCAATCAACCGGGACAGGCAAAAACAATGAGCAGTTCTTC	CASSQSTGTGKNNEQFF
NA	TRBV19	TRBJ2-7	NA	TGTGCCAGTAGTGAAAGCAGGGCGGCCTACGAGCAGTACTTC	CASSESRAAYEQYF
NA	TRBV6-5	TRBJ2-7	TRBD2	TGTGCCAGCAGTTACCTAGCGGGAGGGTACGAGCAGTACTTC	CASSYLAGGYEQYF
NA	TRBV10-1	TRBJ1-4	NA	TGCGCCAGCAGTGAGTCGAGTAGGGGGTCTGGAAAACTGTTTTTT	CASSESSRGSGKLFF
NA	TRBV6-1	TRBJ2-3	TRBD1	TGTGCCAGCAGTGTAATGGACAGGGGGACAGATACGCAGTATTTT	CASSVMDRGTDTQYF
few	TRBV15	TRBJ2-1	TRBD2	TGTGCCACCAGCAAAGGACTAGCGGGGGGGCGAGGCTCCTACAATGAGCAGTTCTTC	CATSKGLAGGRGSYNEQFF
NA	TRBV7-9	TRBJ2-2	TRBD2	TGTGCCACTCCCCCGGGACTAGCGGGGCCCACCGGGGAGCTGTTTTTT	CATPPGLAGPTGELFF
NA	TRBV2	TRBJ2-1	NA	TGTGCCAGCCAAGGGGACTCCTACAATGAGCAGTTCTTC	CASQGDSYNEQFF
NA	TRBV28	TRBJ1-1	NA	TGTGCCAGCAGTTACGTACAAAGGAACACTGAAGCTTTCTTT	CASSYVQRNTEAFF
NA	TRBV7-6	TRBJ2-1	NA	TGTGCCAGCAGCCGAACTGGAGGGAATGAGCAGTTCTTC	CASSRTGGNEQFF
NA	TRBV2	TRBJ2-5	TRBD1	TGTGCCAGCAGTCGGGCAGGGGGAGAGACCCAGTACTTC	CASSRAGGETQYF
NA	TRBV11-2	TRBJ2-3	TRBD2	TGTGCCAGCAGCCTTAGGACTAGCGGGAGCGATACGCAGTATTTT	CASSLRTSGSDTQYF
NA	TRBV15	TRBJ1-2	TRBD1	TGTGCCACCAGCAGGGAAGGACAGGGGGCTGGCTACACCTTC	CATSREGQGAGYTF
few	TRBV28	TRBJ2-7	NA	TGTGCCAGCGGCTGGCAGTTCTACGAGCAGTACTTC	CASGWQFYEQYF
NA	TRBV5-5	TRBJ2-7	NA	TGTGCCAGCAGCTTGGATCGGGGCTACGAGCAGTACTTC	CASSLDRGYEQYF
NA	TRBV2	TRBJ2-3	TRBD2	TGTGCCAGCACCCTTGCGGGACTAGGAACAGATACGCAGTATTTT	CASTLAGLGTDTQYF
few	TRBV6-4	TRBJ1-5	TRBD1	TGTGCCACCCCTAACAGGGGACGGCAGCCCCAGCATTTT	CATPNRGRQPQHF